A single sample gave rise to the 4 T cell receptor beta chains below, sequenced in a study of T-cell reconstitution after alpha-beta-depleted transplantation in children. Researchers prepared the TCRbeta library using unique molecular identifiers, the study reports. TCRdb re-derived calls from the PCR reads in MiXCR, one entry per CDR3 protein. The data show nearly 550,000 distinct CDR3 sequences, around 20% seen once. Material: PBMCs from the stem cell graft donor, obtained from the stem cell graft. These receptors all stem from a human donor who donated a stem cell graft to a child with acute lymphoblastic leukemia.

This clonotype appeared a few times. The J gene is TRBJ2-1, the V gene TRBV7-2; D gene unclear. Germline CDR1 SGHTA, CDR2 FQGNSA. Trimming took 5 bases from V and 8 from J, leaving 19 bases between them. The CDR3 runs to 15 residues. CDR3 residues: CASSLRIVRTHEQFF. The CDR3 nucleotides read TGTGCCAGCAGCCTCAGAATTGTAAGGACCCATGAGCAGTTCTTC.

This clonotype was detected only a few times. The rearrangement links TRBV9 to TRBJ2-1, with D perhaps matching TRBD2 (6 bases). The V gene lost 0 bases and the J gene lost 5 bases, with 15 bases spanning the gap. This CDR3 is 16 amino acids long. Per the germline V gene, CDR1 is SGDLS and CDR2 is YYNGEE. CDR3 region: CASSVVGGKDNNEQFF. The CDR3 bases are TGTGCCAGCAGCGTAGTCGGGGGTAAGGACAACAATGAGCAGTTCTTC.

Only a few counts were recorded for this clonotype. CDR3 in DNA: TGTGCCAGCAGCTCAACACGGACAGGGGACGGATCCGGGGAGCTGTTTTTT. Translating gives CASSSTRTGDGSGELFF. The gene calls are TRBV7-9 and TRBJ2-2; 9 nucleotides match TRBD1. The length of the CDR3 is 17 residues. Germline values: CDR1 SEHNR, CDR2 FQNEAQ (reference sequence). J lost 6 bases, V lost 4 bases, and 12 bases had no gene match.

This clonotype appeared a few times. The chain uses TRBV21-1 and TRBJ1-4; whether TRBD1, the table's D call, matches the DNA was not checked. TRBV21-1 is noted as a pseudogene. CDR3 length equals 19 residues. The CDR3 coding sequence is TGTGCCAGCAGCACATTGGTGGGACGGACTCCCCCCAGACGGGAAAAACTGTTTTTT. This gives the protein CASSTLVGRTPPRREKLFF.